These 14 T cell receptor beta chains were sequenced from one sample in a study of T cells expressing NK-cell markers. Reprocessing the 5' RACE reads, TCRdb reports a single entry for every CDR3 protein and omits DNA. This repertoire includes about 180,000 distinct CDR3 sequences. Sample: blood T cells: a sorted CD56 or NKG2C T cell subset, CD4+ or CD8+ T cells, or bulk PBMC T cells (not recorded which). These receptors were taken from a man between 18 and 69 years old in good health.

This chain uses TRBV27 with TRBJ2-1. CDR1 is MNHEY, CDR2 SMNVEV, per germline (reference sequence). The CDR3 has 13 amino acids. CDR3: CASSFSLGDWKFF.

The gene calls are TRBV6-1 and TRBJ1-5. Per germline, CDR1 MNHNS and CDR2 SASEGT. This CDR3 is built from 13 residues. CDR3 sequence reads: CASSDLEDQPQHF.

The V call is TRBV12-5, the J call TRBJ2-1; the D gene TCRdb calls, TRBD2, cannot be checked with no DNA. The CDR3 has 12 amino acids. The V gene's germline CDR1 is LGHNT and CDR2 FRNRAP. This CDR3 is CASGLGAGLEVF.

The rearrangement uses TRBV20-1 and TRBJ1-6. CDR3 size: 13 residues. The V gene's germline CDR1 is DFQATT and CDR2 SNEGSKA (reference sequence). The CDR3 sequence is CSARQGGNSPLHF.

The J gene is TRBJ1-5, the V gene TRBV28; TCRdb returns TRBD1, unconfirmable since there is no DNA. Germline lookup yields CDR1 MDHEN and CDR2 SYDVKM. The CDR3 is 15 residues long. CDR3 in amino acids: CASSLDEGFNQPQHF.

The V gene is TRBV7-8, the J gene TRBJ2-5; TCRdb designates TRBD1, a call that cannot be tested without DNA. The germline CDR1 and CDR2 sequences are SGHVS and FQNEAQ. The CDR3 runs 13 residues. CDR3 loop: CASSSTGAETQYF.

The chain combines TRBV28 with TRBJ1-2. Germline CDR1 MDHEN, CDR2 SYDVKM. This CDR3 region has 13 residues. The CDR3 sequence: CASAGSPNYGYTF.

This chain joins TRBV20-1 and TRBJ1-4; TCRdb returns TRBD1, unconfirmable since there is no DNA. Germline V lookup: CDR1 DFQATT, CDR2 SNEGSKA (reference sequence). CDR3 length equals 18 residues. This CDR3 reads CSAGDRGKREATNEKLFF.

This sequence joins TRBV12-3 or TRBV12-4 and TRBJ2-5. The CDR3 length is 13 residues. This CDR3 reads CASSPDHEETQYF.

V and J are TRBV7-9 and TRBJ1-1; TCRdb designates TRBD1, a call that cannot be tested without DNA. This CDR3 is built from 15 residues. Germline V gene sequence: CDR1 SEHNR, CDR2 FQNEAQ (reference sequence). The CDR3 protein is CASSLDPPGDKEAFF.

The J gene is TRBJ2-2, the V gene TRBV9; as DNA is missing, the TRBD2 call by TCRdb cannot be tested. CDR1 is SGDLS and CDR2 is YYNGEE in the germline V gene. The CDR3 totals 14 residues. CDR3: CASQQGGYTGELFF.

The chain uses TRBV6-5 and TRBJ2-7. CDR1 MNHEY and CDR2 SVGAGI come from the germline V gene. There are 13 residues in the CDR3. The CDR3 protein is CASSYSAYYEQYF.

The rearrangement uses TRBV11-2 and TRBJ2-1; TCRdb returns TRBD2, unconfirmable since there is no DNA. The germline V gene has CDR1 SGHAT and CDR2 FQNNGV. This CDR3 has 16 amino acids. The CDR3 spells CASSLVTSGGKNEQFF.

By frequency, this clonotype registers medium-sized. V is TRBV6-5 and J is TRBJ1-1; the D call from TCRdb, TRBD1, cannot be confirmed without DNA. CDR1 MNHEY and CDR2 SVGAGI come from the germline V gene. The CDR3 is 16 residues long. CDR3 protein: CASSSPQDRPNTEAFF.